Each of the 21 T cell receptor beta chains below was sequenced from the same sample in a study of blood T cell repertoires in COVID-19. The protocol was immunoSEQ multiplex PCR, while the TCRdb copy is restricted to in-frame clones and leaves out a portion. The sample shows approximately 220,000 clones, about 86% of them seen only once. Sequencing used peripheral blood. Every receptor here comes from a woman aged 55-69 years with acute or convalescent COVID-19.

The genes are TRBV7-3 and TRBJ1-4, with 7 bases that match TRBD1. The CDR3 has 14 residues. Per germline, CDR1 SGHTA and CDR2 FQGTGA. V shed 6 bases and J 6 bases; nucleotides not matched to a gene: 7. CDR3 sequence: CASRGQPEDEKLFF. The CDR3 DNA sequence: TGTGCCAGCAGGGGACAGCCAGAGGATGAAAAACTGTTTTTT.

Concerning this clone: A read error may account for a junction end that differs from germline. The chain couples TRBV7-7 to TRBJ2-2, with D perhaps matching TRBD2 (5 bases). The CDR3 runs 16 residues. Germline V gives CDR1 SSHAT, CDR2 FNYEAQ (reference sequence). The CDR3 nucleotides are TGTGCTAGCAGCTTAACTCCGGGGTCTGTCACCGGGGAGCTGTTTTTT. Protein sequence: CASSLTPGSVTGELFF.

The chain links TRBV2 to TRBJ2-7; possible D gene TRBD1, 7 bases. Trimming shortened V by 5 bases and J by 3 bases, and 14 bases separated the two germline ends. The CDR3 has 14 amino acids. Germline lookup yields CDR1 SNHLY and CDR2 FYNNEI. The CDR3 reads CASSLQGTLYEQYF. The CDR3 DNA reads TGTGCCAGCAGTTTACAGGGGACTCTCTACGAGCAGTACTTC. Complete variable domain (other parts from reference TRBV2 and TRBJ2-7): EPEVTQTPSHQVTQMGQEVILRCVPISNHLYFYWYRQILGQKVEFLVSFYNNEISEKSEIFDDQFSVERPDGSNFTLKIRSTKLEDSAMYFCASSLQGTLYEQYFGPGTRLTVT.

This chain uses TRBV20-1 with TRBJ2-3; D uncertain. Trimming shortened V by 3 bases and J by 0 bases, and 10 bases separated the two germline ends. The CDR3 sequence is 14 residues long. Looked up from germline, CDR1 is DFQATT and CDR2 is SNEGSKA (reference sequence). CDR3 region: CSASIYSSTDTQYF. The CDR3 DNA reads TGCAGTGCTAGTATTTATTCTAGCACAGATACGCAGTATTTT.

This clone showed up just a few times. V usage is TRBV3-1 (or the pseudogene TRBV3-2) and J usage is TRBJ1-2; D is unresolved. Trimming stripped 1 base from V and 7 bases from J, with 13 bases between. The CDR3 totals 14 residues. Per the germline V gene, CDR1 is LGHDT and CDR2 is YNNKEL (reference sequence). The CDR3 bases are TGTGCCAGCAGCCAAGTAGCGGGTGCTGGTGGCTACACCTTC. As protein: CASSQVAGAGGYTF.

The gene calls are TRBV7-3 and TRBJ1-2; TRBD1 matches 8 bases. The length of the CDR3 is 13 residues. CDR1 is SGHTA, CDR2 FQGTGA, per germline. V shed 4 bases, J shed 7 bases, and the junction held 5 bases outside the gene matches. In DNA, the CDR3 is TGTGCCAGCAGCTCCGGACAGGGTGGTGGCTACACCTTC. Its translation is CASSSGQGGGYTF.

The rearrangement joins TRBV18 to TRBJ2-7; D ambiguous. V shed 3 bases and J shed 5 bases, with 11 bases lying between them. This CDR3 has 13 amino acids. Germline-derived CDR1 and CDR2 are KGHSH and LQKENI. The CDR3 DNA sequence: TGTGCCAGCTCACCCCAGATGGTGGACGAGCAGTACTTC. It is translated as CASSPQMVDEQYF.

The chain uses TRBV19 and TRBJ2-1, with D possibly matching TRBD1 (5 bases). CDR3 length: 13 amino acids. CDR1 is LNHDA and CDR2 is SQIVND in the germline V gene (reference sequence). V gave up 7 bases and J gave up 1 base, with 8 bases separating them. The CDR3 DNA reads as TGTGCCAGTAATTCAGGGTCCTACAATGAGCAGTTCTTC. Protein sequence: CASNSGSYNEQFF. Complete variable domain (other parts from reference TRBV19 and TRBJ2-1): DGGITQSPKYLFRKEGQNVTLSCEQNLNHDAMYWYRQDPGQGLRLIYYSQIVNDFQKGDIAEGYSVSREKKESFPLTVTSAQKNPTAFYLCASNSGSYNEQFFGPGTRLTVL.

The chain uses TRBV5-1 and TRBJ1-4; D remains unclear. Germline values: CDR1 SGHRS, CDR2 YFSETQ. The CDR3 has 13 residues. V lost 1 base to trimming and J lost 8 bases, with 9 bases between them. DNA of the CDR3: TGCGCCAGCAGCTTGAATGGGAGGGAAAAACTGTTTTTT. It encodes CASSLNGREKLFF.

The chain employs TRBV28 and TRBJ2-1; 9 bases match TRBD2. CDR1 and CDR2 from the germline V gene are MDHEN and SYDVKM. The length of the CDR3 is 17 residues. J was trimmed by 5 bases and V by 2 bases; bases with no gene match: 10. The CDR3 sequence is CASSLLQRLAEDNEQFF. Written as DNA, the CDR3 is TGTGCCAGCAGTTTACTTCAGAGACTAGCGGAAGACAATGAGCAGTTCTTC.

This chain uses TRBV6-5 with TRBJ1-3; D unclear. Germline values: CDR1 MNHEY, CDR2 SVGAGI. The CDR3 sequence is 13 residues long. The V end was cut by 6 bases, the J end by 5 bases, with 11 bases between. CDR3: CASSQSLRNTIYF. The CDR3, as DNA: TGTGCCAGCAGCCAGTCCCTGAGAAACACCATATATTTT.

In its sample, this clone was seen a few times. CDR3 DNA sequence: TGTGCCACCGAGAGTAGTTTCAATCAGCCCCAGCATTTT. It specifies CATESSFNQPQHF. The chain employs TRBV6-5 and TRBJ1-5; D unclear. V lost 10 bases and J lost 3, with 13 bases in between. The CDR3 sequence is 13 residues long. The germline CDR1 and CDR2 sequences are MNHEY and SVGAGI.

The chain carries TRBV29-1 and TRBJ2-3; TRBD1 aligns across 10 bases. Per the germline V gene, CDR1 is SQVTM and CDR2 is ANQGSEA. V shed 5 bases, J shed 3 bases, and the junction held 2 bases outside the gene matches. The CDR3 length is 13 residues. CDR3 DNA sequence: TGCAGCGTTCGACAGGGGGCGACAGATACGCAGTATTTT. This encodes CSVRQGATDTQYF.

This rearrangement joins TRBV15 to TRBJ1-2; 9 nucleotides match TRBD1. Germline CDR1 reads LNHNV; CDR2 reads YYDKDF (reference sequence). Trimming cost V 2 bases and J 6 bases; bases outside gene matches: 16. The CDR3 spans 18 residues. CDR3 sequence: CATSRPQRRDRESDGYTF. DNA for the CDR3: TGTGCCACCAGCAGACCTCAGAGGCGGGACAGGGAATCGGATGGCTACACCTTC.

This chain joins TRBV15 and TRBJ2-1; 8 nucleotides align to TRBD2. Germline V CDR1 and CDR2: LNHNV, YYDKDF (reference sequence). This CDR3 comprises 18 residues. Trimming removed 0 bases from V and 5 bases from J; junction bases left unmatched: 12. CDR3 residues: CATSRDPLSGVLDNEQFF. CDR3 DNA sequence: TGTGCCACCAGCAGAGACCCCCTTAGCGGGGTCCTAGACAATGAGCAGTTCTTC.

The genes are TRBV6-1 and TRBJ2-6; possibly TRBD1 for D (6 bases). CDR1 and CDR2 from the germline V gene are MNHNS and SASEGT. The CDR3 covers 16 residues. Trimming took off 2 bases at V and 9 bases at J, with 17 bases between the two ends. The CDR3, as DNA: TGTGCCAGCAGTGAATTTAACCAGGGGAGTGACAACGTCCTGACTTTC. As protein: CASSEFNQGSDNVLTF.

V gene TRBV11-1 combines with J gene TRBJ1-2; the D gene is possibly TRBD1 (5 bases). V lost 5 bases, J lost 3 bases, and 13 bases lay in between. This CDR3 contains 14 residues. CDR1 is SGHAT and CDR2 is FQDESV in the germline V gene (reference sequence). The CDR3 nucleotides read TGTGCCAGCAGCCGCGGGACCCACGACTATGGCTACACCTTC. This sequence encodes CASSRGTHDYGYTF.

The rearrangement uses TRBV11-2 and TRBJ2-3, with TRBD1 matching 10 bases. Germline CDR1 SGHAT, CDR2 FQNNGV. V shed 0 bases, J shed 1 base, and the junction held 1 base outside the gene matches. The CDR3 runs 16 residues. In DNA, the CDR3 is TGTGCCAGCAGCTTAGATGGGACAGGGGGCACAGATACGCAGTATTTT. Protein sequence: CASSLDGTGGTDTQYF. Full variable domain (outside the CDR3, taken from reference TRBV11-2 and TRBJ2-3): EAGVAQSPRYKIIEKRQSVAFWCNPISGHATLYWYQQILGQGPKLLIQFQNNGVVDDSQLPKDRFSAERLKGVDSTLKIQPAKLEDSAVYLCASSLDGTGGTDTQYFGPGTRLTVL.

This chain links TRBV3-1 (or the pseudogene TRBV3-2) with TRBJ1-2; weak D call: TRBD1 (6 bases). V shed 2 bases and J shed 4 bases, with 11 bases lying between them. Germline assignment: CDR1 LGHDT and CDR2 YNNKEL (reference sequence). The CDR3 totals 14 residues. The CDR3 protein is CASSQYQGTYGYTF. The CDR3 DNA is TGTGCCAGCAGCCAATACCAGGGGACCTATGGCTACACCTTC.

V and J are TRBV6-2 or TRBV6-3 and TRBJ1-1; TRBD1 aligns across 7 bases. CDR3 length equals 14 residues. J lost 4 bases, V lost 0 bases, and 2 bases had no gene match. From germline, CDR1 is MNHEY and CDR2 SVGEGT. Here the CDR3 DNA reads TGTGCCAGCAGTTACTCGAGACAGGGCACTGAAGCTTTCTTT. Its protein is CASSYSRQGTEAFF.

This chain links TRBV6-5 with TRBJ1-2; TRBD1 agrees at 8 bases. The V gene end was trimmed by 6 bases and the J gene end by 11 bases; junction bases not matched to a gene: 14. The CDR3 extends over 14 amino acids. Germline V gene data show CDR1 as MNHEY and CDR2 as SVGAGI. CDR3 loop: CASRTGEKGSRYTF. The CDR3 nucleotides are TGTGCCAGCAGGACAGGGGAAAAGGGCTCCCGTTACACCTTC.